This is a list of T cell receptor beta chains from one sample in a study of T cell changes during pregnancy in multiple sclerosis. This table comes from immunoSEQ multiplex PCR, and its TCRdb copy is limited to in-frame clones, with some not included. There are about 60,000 clones in the sample; almost 95% occur only once, and approximately 0.85% lies in the top ten. Sequenced material: peripheral blood, taken in the first trimester of pregnancy. These receptors were obtained from a female donor with multiple sclerosis, enrolled in a pregnancy study. The CDR3 runs from the conserved cysteine through the conserved F or W. D genes are given only for firm matches. Size tells how often a clone was seen (once, few, many) or the class of an expanded clone, and some rows leave it out.

TRBJ2-2,NA,TRBV21-1,NA,CASSRDTHASGELFF,TGTGCCAGCAGCAGGGACACTCACGCCTCCGGGGAGCTGTTTTTT
TRBJ1-1,once,TRBV18,NA,CASSPRAGDTEAFF,TGTGCCAGCTCACCACGGGCAGGCGACACTGAAGCTTTCTTT
TRBJ2-2,NA,TRBV7-3,TRBD2,CASSARPSGGARTGELFF,TGTGCCAGCAGCGCTAGACCTAGCGGGGGGGCCAGGACCGGGGAGCTGTTTTTT
TRBJ1-2,NA,TRBV2,TRBD1,CASRAAGQGAPSNYGYTF,TGTGCCAGCAGAGCTGCGGGACAGGGGGCCCCTTCTAACTATGGCTACACCTTC
TRBJ1-2,NA,TRBV7-3,TRBD1,CASSDRGRIDDYTF,TGTGCCAGCAGCGACAGGGGGCGCATAGATGACTACACCTTC
TRBJ1-1,NA,TRBV18,NA,CASSPSGGWGTEAFF,TGTGCCAGCTCACCATCGGGGGGCTGGGGTACTGAAGCTTTCTTT
TRBJ1-5,NA,TRBV19,NA,CASSMGRGSEPQHF,TGTGCCAGTAGTATGGGAAGGGGGTCGGAGCCCCAGCATTTT
TRBJ1-5,NA,TRBV4-3,NA,CASSQALDRFSQPQHF,TGCGCCAGCAGCCAAGCGCTAGACAGGTTCTCTCAGCCCCAGCATTTT
TRBJ1-6,once,TRBV7-2,NA,CASSLSLRPPLHF,TGTGCCAGCAGCTTAAGTTTGCGGCCACCCCTCCACTTT
TRBJ2-2,NA,TRBV5-4,TRBD2,CASSSTSGGTNTGELFF,TGTGCCAGCAGCTCCACTAGCGGGGGGACGAACACCGGGGAGCTGTTTTTT
TRBJ1-2,NA,TRBV2,NA,CASQRIPNYGYTF,TGTGCCAGCCAGCGGATCCCAAACTATGGCTACACCTTC
TRBJ1-1,NA,TRBV9,NA,CASSAEREVNTEAFF,TGTGCCAGCAGCGCAGAAAGGGAGGTTAACACTGAAGCTTTCTTT
TRBJ2-2,NA,TRBV4-3,TRBD1,CASSSRTGTTGELFF,TGCGCCAGCAGCTCCCGGACAGGGACGACCGGGGAGCTGTTTTTT
TRBJ2-7,NA,TRBV7-8,NA,CASTGNSYEQYF,TGTGCCAGTACGGGGAACTCCTACGAGCAGTACTTC
TRBJ1-2,NA,TRBV7-2,NA,CASSFFGGARIGAQGYTF,TGTGCCAGCAGCTTCTTTGGGGGGGCGCGAATCGGCGCGCAAGGCTACACCTTC
TRBJ2-3,NA,TRBV6-4,TRBD2,CASRSRGDTDTQYF,TGTGCCAGCCGGAGTCGGGGGGACACAGATACGCAGTATTTT
TRBJ2-3,once,TRBV7-2,NA,CASSLEKPGWADTQYF,TGTGCCAGCAGCTTAGAAAAACCAGGGTGGGCAGATACGCAGTATTTT